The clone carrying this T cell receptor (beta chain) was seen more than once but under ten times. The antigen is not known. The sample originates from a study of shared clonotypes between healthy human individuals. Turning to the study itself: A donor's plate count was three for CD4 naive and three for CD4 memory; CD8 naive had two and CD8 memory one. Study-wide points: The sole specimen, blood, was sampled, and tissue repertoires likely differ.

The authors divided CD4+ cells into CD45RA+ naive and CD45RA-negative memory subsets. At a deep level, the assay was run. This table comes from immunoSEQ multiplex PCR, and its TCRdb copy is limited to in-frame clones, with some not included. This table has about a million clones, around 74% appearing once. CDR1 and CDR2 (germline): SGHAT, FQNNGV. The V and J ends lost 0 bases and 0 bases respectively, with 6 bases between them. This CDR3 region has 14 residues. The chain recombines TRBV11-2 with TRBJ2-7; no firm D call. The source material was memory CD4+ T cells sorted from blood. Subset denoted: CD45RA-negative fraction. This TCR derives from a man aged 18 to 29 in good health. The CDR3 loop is CASSLDPGSYEQYF. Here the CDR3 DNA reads TGTGCCAGCAGCTTAGATCCCGGCTCCTACGAGCAGTACTTC.